Presented here are 13 T cell receptor beta chains from one specimen sequenced in a study of blood T cell repertoires in COVID-19. Clones were read by immunoSEQ multiplex PCR, and TCRdb kept only the in-frame ones, dropping some. The table lists hundreds of thousands of clones, 80% to 90% of them singletons. Sequencing was done on a sample of PBMCs or T cells enriched from blood (not recorded which). The receptors stem from a man younger than 35 who had recovered from COVID-19.

V and J are TRBV7-9 and TRBJ2-3; 11 bases fit TRBD1. Germline CDR1 SEHNR, CDR2 FQNEAQ (reference sequence). The CDR3 runs to 17 residues. J gave up 3 bases and V 5 bases, and 10 bases lay outside the gene matches. The CDR3 nucleotides read TGTGCCAGCAGCCTTTACCGGGACAGGGGGATAACAGATACGCAGTATTTT. It is translated as CASSLYRDRGITDTQYF.

Turning to this clone: This sample includes further DNA sequences coding for the same CDR3. The chain carries TRBV28 and TRBJ1-5; TRBD1 might be the D (5 bases). The CDR3 is made up of 14 amino acids. Between the trimmed V and J ends, which lost 3 bases and 0 bases, there was a span of 6 bases. The germline V gene encodes CDR1 MDHEN and CDR2 SYDVKM. DNA of the CDR3: TGTGCCAGCAGTTTGGGGGGTAGCAATCAGCCCCAGCATTTT. Its protein product is CASSLGGSNQPQHF.

V is TRBV2 and J is TRBJ2-1; possibly TRBD2 for D (6 bases). Germline-derived CDR1 and CDR2 are SNHLY and FYNNEI. V dropped 5 bases and J dropped 6 bases, with 14 bases sitting between them. CDR3 size: 14 residues. CDR3 coding DNA: TGTGCCAGCAGTCTCCCCTTGGGACTCAATGAGCAGTTCTTC. Its translation: CASSLPLGLNEQFF.

V gene TRBV15 combines with J gene TRBJ2-5; 8 nucleotides line up with TRBD1. Trimming took 5 bases from V and 3 from J; bases not matched to a gene: 5. CDR3 size: 14 residues. Germline CDR1 LNHNV, CDR2 YYDKDF (reference sequence). As DNA, the CDR3 is TGTGCCACCAGCCCACGGACAGGGAAAGAGACCCAGTACTTC. Encoded protein: CATSPRTGKETQYF.

V usage is TRBV2 and J usage is TRBJ2-5; tentatively, D is TRBD1 (5 bases). The CDR3 sequence is 15 residues long. V was pared by 6 bases and J by 0 bases, with 14 bases between. Per the germline V gene, CDR1 is SNHLY and CDR2 is FYNNEI. CDR3: CASRRGPSHQETQYF. The CDR3 bases are TGTGCCAGCAGAAGGGGCCCGAGCCACCAAGAGACCCAGTACTTC. Based on the CDR3 plus reference TRBV2 and TRBJ2-5, the full variable domain is EPEVTQTPSHQVTQMGQEVILRCVPISNHLYFYWYRQILGQKVEFLVSFYNNEISEKSEIFDDQFSVERPDGSNFTLKIRSTKLEDSAMYFCASRRGPSHQETQYFGPGTRLLVL.

The chain has TRBV10-3 and TRBJ2-1, with 8 bases aligning to TRBD2. V lost 11 bases to trimming and J lost 7 bases; unmatched junction nucleotides: 7. This CDR3 has 12 residues. Germline V gene sequence: CDR1 ENHRY, CDR2 SYGVKD. The CDR3 nucleotides read TGTGCCTTCTCAAGCGGGGGTAATGAGCAGTTCTTC. Amino acids: CAFSSGGNEQFF.

The chain has TRBV5-5 and TRBJ1-1; D might be TRBD1 (5 bases). This CDR3 has 15 residues. Germline values: CDR1 SGHKS, CDR2 YYEKEE (reference sequence). V was pared by 0 bases and J by 6 bases, with 15 bases between. CDR3 protein: CASSLAWGGIAEAFF. The CDR3 nucleotides read TGTGCCAGCAGCTTGGCCTGGGGGGGTATCGCTGAAGCTTTCTTT.

V usage is TRBV9 and J usage is TRBJ1-1; 10 nucleotides align to TRBD1. Germline V gene sequence: CDR1 SGDLS, CDR2 YYNGEE. The CDR3 length is 14 residues. V trimming: 4 bases; J trimming: 5 bases; junction bases outside the gene matches: 5. The CDR3 loop reads CASSPRTGGTEAFF. The CDR3 DNA reads as TGTGCCAGCAGCCCACGGACAGGGGGGACTGAAGCTTTCTTT.

The genes are TRBV24-1 and TRBJ2-2, with D perhaps matching TRBD2 (5 bases). The CDR3 is made up of 13 amino acids. V was pared by 4 bases and J by 7 bases, with 9 bases between. Germline CDR1 is KGHDR and CDR2 is SFDVKD. As DNA, the CDR3 is TGTGCCACCAGTGAACGGGCGGGCGGGGAGCTGTTTTTT. Its translation: CATSERAGGELFF.

J is TRBJ2-3 and V is TRBV21-1; the D call TRBD2 from the table was never checked on the DNA. TRBV21-1 is classified as a pseudogene. The length of the CDR3 is 16 residues. This CDR3 is CASSPRASGTTDTQYF. DNA of the CDR3: TGTGCCAGCAGCCCCCGGGCTAGCGGCACCACAGATACGCAGTATTTT.

The chain joins TRBV21-1 to TRBJ1-5. TRBV21-1 is marked as a pseudogene. The CDR3 is made up of 17 amino acids. The CDR3 protein is CASSLMEVLYSNQPQHF. The CDR3, as DNA: TGTGCCAGCAGCCTCATGGAGGTCCTATATAGCAATCAGCCCCAGCATTTT.

This chain uses TRBV7-2 with TRBJ2-5, with 11 bases that match TRBD2. The germline V gene encodes CDR1 SGHTA and CDR2 FQGNSA. V trimming: 2 bases; J trimming: 5 bases; junction bases outside the gene matches: 7. The CDR3 extends over 16 amino acids. The CDR3 DNA sequence: TGTGCCAGCAGCTTATATGCTAGCGGGAGGTCTGAGACCCAGTACTTC. Protein: CASSLYASGRSETQYF. The full variable domain, completed using reference TRBV7-2 and TRBJ2-5, is GAGVSQSPSNKVTEKGKDVELRCDPISGHTALYWYRQSLGQGLEFLIYFQGNSAPDKSGLPSDRFSAERTGGSVSTLTIQRTQQEDSAVYLCASSLYASGRSETQYFGPGTRLLVL.

The J gene is TRBJ2-1, the V gene TRBV18, with 12 bases aligning to TRBD2. The CDR3 is 18 residues long. The germline gives CDR1 KGHSH, CDR2 LQKENI. J lost 1 base, V lost 3 bases, and 7 bases had no gene match. CDR3 DNA: TGTGCCAGCTCACCGAGGGCTAGCGGGGGGGTATCCTACAATGAGCAGTTCTTC. This translates into CASSPRASGGVSYNEQFF. The full variable domain, rest sourced from reference TRBV18 and TRBJ2-1, is NAGVMQNPRHLVRRRGQEARLRCSPMKGHSHVYWYRQLPEEGLKFMVYLQKENIIDESGMPKERFSAEFPKEGPSILRIQQVVRGDSAAYFCASSPRASGGVSYNEQFFGPGTRLTVL.